This T cell receptor beta chain stems from a study of identifying expanded T cells in peripheral blood. TCRdb's copy holds only in-frame clones and misses some; the assay was immunoSEQ multiplex PCR. The data hold roughly 82,000 clones, with about 83% observed a single time. Findings and limits, study-wide: Across healthy donors, higher total template counts meant significantly greater approximately two-week count variance. Over approximately two and four weeks, about 15 and 19 clones changed, versus 1.2 between replicates.

In the case of this clone: Antigen unknown.

Collection occurred without any documented infections or immune events in donors. This CDR3 comprises 14 residues. The V segment lost 2 bases and the J segment 5 bases; nucleotides outside the gene matches: 2. CDR1 KGHSH and CDR2 LQKENI come from the germline V gene. Sequencing used blood. The rearrangement uses TRBV18 and TRBJ2-5, with TRBD2 matching over 10 bases. This receptor was obtained from a person between 18 and 75 years old in good health. The CDR3 is CASSPASGSETQYF. CDR3 nucleotide sequence: TGTGCCAGCTCACCAGCTAGCGGGAGTGAGACCCAGTACTTC.